The next 25 T cell receptor beta chains were all read from a single sample in a study of lymphopenia after photon versus proton radiotherapy. Only in-frame clones appear in the TCRdb table, and some are missing; sequencing was by immunoSEQ multiplex PCR. The sample has roughly 29,000 clones; 87% are singletons. This material consisted of peripheral blood, taken from a patient treated with proton-based radiotherapy. The receptors were gathered from a woman in her sixties with cholangiocarcinoma. Some clones in this sample may be carry-over from other donors' samples.

This chain uses TRBV28 with TRBJ2-1; D is unclear. Between the trimmed V and J ends, which lost 5 bases and 0 bases, there was a span of 11 bases. CDR1 MDHEN and CDR2 SYDVKM come from the germline V gene. CDR3 length: 15 residues. The CDR3 DNA reads TGTGCCAGCAGTCCCCCTGATAGCTCCTACAATGAGCAGTTCTTC. Its protein product is CASSPPDSSYNEQFF.

The chain recombines TRBV5-1 with TRBJ1-1; 9 nucleotides line up with TRBD1. The CDR3 spans 16 residues. The germline CDR1 and CDR2 sequences are SGHRS and YFSETQ. J lost 11 bases, V lost 5 bases, and 19 bases had no gene match. The CDR3 here is CASSSTGTGSLIWAFF. The CDR3 nucleotides read TGCGCCAGCAGTTCGACCGGGACAGGGTCGTTAATTTGGGCTTTCTTT.

CDR3 region: CASSENGRDVYNEQFF. The CDR3 DNA is TGCGCCAGCAGTGAGAACGGCAGGGATGTATACAATGAGCAGTTCTTC. The chain joins TRBV10-1 to TRBJ2-1; perhaps TRBD1 as D (5 bases). CDR1 is WNHNN, CDR2 SYGVQD, per germline (reference sequence). This CDR3 is built from 16 residues. V lost 2 bases and J lost 4, with 15 bases in between.

The gene calls are TRBV4-1 and TRBJ2-4; D might be TRBD1 (5 bases). There are 16 residues in the CDR3. Germline-derived CDR1 and CDR2 are MGHRA and YSYEKL. Trimming removed 0 bases at V and 2 bases at J, with 11 bases between. The CDR3 DNA sequence: TGCGCCAGCAGCCAAGACAGGGCGTCGTCCAAAAACATTCAGTACTTC. It translates to CASSQDRASSKNIQYF.

The chain uses TRBV14 and TRBJ2-1, with D maybe TRBD2 (5 bases). The CDR3 runs to 13 residues. Deletions cut 0 bases from V and 8 bases from J, with 8 bases between. Looked up from germline, CDR1 is SGHDN and CDR2 is FVKESK. CDR3 protein: CASSQDRGYEQFF. The CDR3 DNA follows: TGTGCCAGCAGCCAAGACCGCGGGTATGAGCAGTTCTTC. The variable domain in full, with the rest retrieved from reference TRBV14 and TRBJ2-1, is EAGVTQFPSHSVIEKGQTVTLRCDPISGHDNLYWYRRVMGKEIKFLLHFVKESKQDESGMPNNRFLAERTGGTYSTLKVQPAELEDSGVYFCASSQDRGYEQFFGPGTRLTVL.

This clone was observed once. V is TRBV11-2 and J is TRBJ2-2, with 14 bases identical to TRBD2. V lost 1 base and J lost 6; bases outside the gene matches: 4. Per the germline V gene, CDR1 is SGHAT and CDR2 is FQNNGV. This CDR3 is built from 17 residues. CDR3 in amino acids: CASSLARTSGRSGELFF. The DNA for the CDR3 is TGTGCCAGCAGCTTAGCCAGGACTAGCGGGAGGTCCGGGGAGCTGTTTTTT.

The gene calls are TRBV6-1 and TRBJ1-2; D is ambiguous. The V and J ends lost 1 base and 1 base respectively, with 10 bases between them. Germline CDR1 and CDR2: MNHNS and SASEGT. The CDR3 sequence is 15 residues long. CDR3 DNA: TGTGCCAGCAGTGAAGTGGGGTTTGTTAACTATGGCTACACCTTC. Translated, it gives CASSEVGFVNYGYTF.

This chain uses TRBV27 with TRBJ1-5; D possibly corresponds to TRBD1 (6 bases). V lost 1 base to trimming and J lost 3 bases, with 13 bases between them. This CDR3 spans 16 amino acids. Germline V gene data show CDR1 as MNHEY and CDR2 as SMNVEV (reference sequence). In DNA, the CDR3 is TGTGCCAGCAGTTTATACCCTGGACAGAACAATCAGCCCCAGCATTTT. Translation: CASSLYPGQNNQPQHF.

This clone was recorded once. The chain recombines TRBV7-9 with TRBJ2-3, with a weak D call TRBD2 (5 bases). The CDR3 runs to 13 residues. Germline V gene sequence: CDR1 SEHNR, CDR2 FQNEAQ (reference sequence). Trimming took off 7 bases at V and 4 bases at J, with 12 bases between the two ends. The CDR3 sequence: CASTVGVADTQYF. The CDR3 region has the DNA TGTGCCAGCACAGTGGGAGTAGCAGATACGCAGTATTTT.

CDR3 residues: CASRSSSGGSYEQYF. The CDR3 DNA reads as TGTGCCAGCAGATCATCTAGCGGGGGGTCCTACGAGCAGTACTTC. This chain connects TRBV7-2 to TRBJ2-7; 11 bases align to TRBD2. This CDR3 comprises 15 residues. Germline values: CDR1 SGHTA, CDR2 FQGNSA. The J segment lost 1 base and the V segment lost 6 bases, leaving 5 bases of the junction unmatched.

The V gene is TRBV10-3, the J gene TRBJ2-7; 10 nucleotides match TRBD2. Per the germline V gene, CDR1 is ENHRY and CDR2 is SYGVKD. This CDR3 spans 15 amino acids. The trim removed 4 bases at V and 3 bases at J, leaving 6 bases unmatched. The CDR3, as DNA: TGTGCCATCAGTGGGTACATAGCGGGAGGCTACGAGCAGTACTTC. Translated: CAISGYIAGGYEQYF.

The CDR3 here is CASSMLASDTQYF. DNA of the CDR3: TGTGCCAGTAGTATGCTCGCGTCAGATACGCAGTATTTT. This chain connects TRBV19 to TRBJ2-3; the D is unclear. The CDR3 spans 13 residues. CDR1 is LNHDA and CDR2 is SQIVND in the germline V gene (reference sequence). Deletions cut 3 bases from V and 4 bases from J, with 8 bases between.

The chain has TRBV18 and TRBJ1-2; D gene unclear. The V end was cut by 4 bases, the J end by 8 bases, with 14 bases between. Looked up from germline, CDR1 is KGHSH and CDR2 is LQKENI. The CDR3 runs to 13 residues. CDR3 coding DNA: TGTGCCAGCTCACTGAAGGAGGCTTGGGGCTACACCTTC. This sequence encodes CASSLKEAWGYTF.

By share, this clone ranks as large. Other DNA sequences in the sample encode the same CDR3. J is TRBJ2-7 and V is TRBV9; D is perhaps TRBD1 or TRBD2 (5 bases each). Trimming stripped 3 bases from V and 2 bases from J, with 9 bases between. The CDR3 consists of 13 residues. CDR1 is SGDLS, CDR2 YYNGEE, per germline. Written as DNA, the CDR3 is TGTGCCAGCAGCGGTCAGGGAGCCTACGAGCAGTACTTC. Amino acids: CASSGQGAYEQYF. Supplemented by reference TRBV9 and TRBJ2-7, the full variable domain reads DSGVTQTPKHLITATGQRVTLRCSPRSGDLSVYWYQQSLDQGLQFLIQYYNGEERAKGNILERFSAQQFPDLHSELNLSSLELGDSALYFCASSGQGAYEQYFGPGTRLTVT.

The chain recombines TRBV5-1 with TRBJ1-2, with D perhaps TRBD1 (5 bases). The CDR3 has 17 amino acids. Germline loops: CDR1 SGHRS, CDR2 YFSETQ. The ends were cut back, 3 bases at V and 2 bases at J, with 20 bases in the middle. In nucleotides, the CDR3 is TGCGCCAGCAGCTCAACTTTGTGGGACCTAGAGAACTATGGCTACACCTTC. As protein: CASSSTLWDLENYGYTF.

The chain couples TRBV28 to TRBJ1-1; possible D gene TRBD1, 6 bases. CDR1 is MDHEN, CDR2 SYDVKM, per germline. Trimming left V 7 bases short and J 1 base short, with 16 bases between. The CDR3 covers 15 residues. The CDR3 bases are TGTGCCAGCACCTTCGGAGGGACATCGAACACTGAAGCTTTCTTT. This gives the protein CASTFGGTSNTEAFF.

V gene TRBV6-5 combines with J gene TRBJ2-5; no definite D call. The V gene lost 2 bases and the J gene lost 4 bases, with 8 bases spanning the gap. Germline CDR1 reads MNHEY; CDR2 reads SVGAGI. The CDR3 has 13 amino acids. This CDR3 is CASSYQGPETQYF. The CDR3 bases are TGTGCCAGCAGTTACCAAGGTCCAGAGACCCAGTACTTC.

The chain combines TRBV7-2 with TRBJ2-3, with 9 bases identical to TRBD2. CDR3 length: 16 amino acids. Germline-derived CDR1 and CDR2 are SGHTA and FQGNSA. Trimming took 2 bases from V and 2 from J; bases not matched to a gene: 5. In nucleotides, the CDR3 is TGTGCCAGCAGCTTATTCGCTAGCGGGATCACAGATACGCAGTATTTT. This encodes CASSLFASGITDTQYF.

The gene calls are TRBV20-1 and TRBJ1-2; possibly TRBD1 for D (5 bases). V shed 2 bases and J shed 10 bases, with 11 bases lying between them. The CDR3 is 11 amino acids. Germline V gives CDR1 DFQATT, CDR2 SNEGSKA (reference sequence). The CDR3 sequence: CSARSLGVYTF. DNA of the CDR3: TGCAGTGCTAGATCCCTAGGGGTCTACACCTTC.

V gene TRBV27 combines with J gene TRBJ1-6; 10 nucleotides match TRBD1. CDR3 length: 15 amino acids. Germline loops: CDR1 MNHEY, CDR2 SMNVEV (reference sequence). V gave up 5 bases and J gave up 7 bases; unmatched junction bases: 5. The CDR3 is CASSPRQGANSPLHF. The CDR3 bases are TGTGCCAGCAGTCCTCGACAGGGGGCCAATTCACCCCTCCACTTT.

This chain links TRBV7-8 with TRBJ2-7; 8 bases match TRBD1. Germline CDR1 SGHVS, CDR2 FQNEAQ. With 5 bases clipped from V and 5 bases from J, the junction kept 20 bases outside the gene matches. This CDR3 has 18 amino acids. The CDR3 protein is CASSHASTTSGGRNEQYF. Written as DNA, the CDR3 is TGTGCCAGCAGCCATGCATCTACGACATCAGGGGGCCGGAACGAGCAGTACTTC.

V gene TRBV6-5 combines with J gene TRBJ2-7; D call uncertain. Trimming pared 5 bases from V and 2 bases from J, leaving 10 bases between. From germline, CDR1 is MNHEY and CDR2 SVGAGI. This CDR3 spans 13 amino acids. The CDR3 loop is CASSVVATYEQYF. For the CDR3, the DNA is TGTGCCAGCAGTGTCGTCGCAACCTACGAGCAGTACTTC.

The V call is TRBV5-1, the J call TRBJ2-3; TRBD2 is a possible D gene (6 bases). The CDR3 is 14 amino acids. Deletions cut 3 bases from V and 3 bases from J, with 11 bases between. Germline lookup yields CDR1 SGHRS and CDR2 YFSETQ. CDR3 sequence (DNA): TGCGCCAGCAGCTCCGGGACTCTGACAGATACGCAGTATTTT. This sequence encodes CASSSGTLTDTQYF.

The rearrangement joins TRBV5-1 to TRBJ1-6; 7 bases are a match to TRBD1. The CDR3 runs 14 residues. Germline V gene sequence: CDR1 SGHRS, CDR2 YFSETQ. V gave up 4 bases and J gave up 6 bases; unmatched junction bases: 4. The CDR3 DNA sequence: TGCGCCAGCAGCCTGGGGACAGCTAATTCACCCCTCCACTTT. The encoded protein is CASSLGTANSPLHF.

The V gene is TRBV4-3, the J gene TRBJ2-2; no definite D call. Trimming left V 5 bases short and J 1 base short, with 8 bases between. In germline, CDR1 is LGHNA, CDR2 YSLEER. CDR3 length: 14 amino acids. Here the CDR3 DNA reads TGCGCCAGCAGCTACACGGTGAACACCGGGGAGCTGTTTTTT. Translating gives CASSYTVNTGELFF.